These 21 T cell receptor beta chains were all obtained from the same sample, sequenced in a study of T-cell reconstitution after alpha-beta-depleted transplantation in children. TCRbeta library construction was performed incorporating unique molecular identifiers. From the PCR reads, TCRdb called clonotypes with MiXCR, one entry per CDR3 protein. The table lists 220,000 or so distinct CDR3 sequences, around 8% of them singletons. The material sequenced was PBMCs, mostly from graft donor cells, taken 180 days after TCRalphabeta/CD19-depleted stem cell transplant. These receptor sequences come from a male patient between 5 and 17 years old who had a stem cell transplant for acute lymphoblastic leukemia, so the T cells may come from the graft donor.

This clonotype occurred many times. The chain recombines TRBV29-1 with TRBJ1-2, with D perhaps matching TRBD1 (6 bases). Deletions cut 6 bases from V and 2 bases from J, with 16 bases between. The CDR3 runs to 14 residues. Germline CDR1 reads SQVTM; CDR2 reads ANQGSEA. The CDR3 DNA sequence: TGCAGCGTCCTCCCGAGGCAGGGGAACTATGGCTACACCTTC. The encoded protein is CSVLPRQGNYGYTF.

Ten or more counts support this clonotype. The J gene is TRBJ2-5, the V gene TRBV28; D remains unclear. Germline loops: CDR1 MDHEN, CDR2 SYDVKM. The CDR3 totals 14 residues. V was pared by 2 bases and J by 3 bases, with 10 bases between. The chain's CDR3 is CASSLGGVKETQYF. The CDR3 coding sequence is TGTGCCAGCAGTTTAGGTGGAGTTAAAGAGACCCAGTACTTC.

Of note for this clonotype: A much more abundant neighbour one base away suggests this may be a read error. V gene TRBV7-8 combines with J gene TRBJ2-7; D ambiguous. The V end was cut by 4 bases, the J end by 8 bases, with 12 bases between. CDR3 length equals 12 residues. Germline lookup yields CDR1 SGHVS and CDR2 FQNEAQ. The CDR3 reads CASSSDLYQQYF. The CDR3 region has the DNA TGTGCCAGCAGCTCAGACTTATACCAGCAGTACTTC.

This clonotype occurred a few times. This chain joins TRBV7-8 and TRBJ2-1; TRBD2 aligns across 12 bases. CDR1 is SGHVS and CDR2 is FQNEAQ in the germline V gene. J gave up 3 bases and V 2 bases, and 14 bases lay outside the gene matches. This CDR3 spans 20 amino acids. The CDR3 region is CASSLWTSGIPFENYNEQFF. DNA for the CDR3: TGTGCCAGCAGCTTATGGACTAGCGGGATTCCCTTCGAGAACTACAATGAGCAGTTCTTC.

This clonotype has at least ten counts. The chain combines TRBV10-3 with TRBJ2-1; 7 bases fit TRBD2. The CDR3 loop spans 15 amino acids. The ends lost 5 bases at V and 0 bases at J; junction bases unmatched: 4. Germline-derived CDR1 and CDR2 are ENHRY and SYGVKD. This CDR3 is CAISLRDYSYNEQFF. For the CDR3, the DNA is TGTGCCATCAGTCTCCGGGACTACTCCTACAATGAGCAGTTCTTC.

This clonotype has ten or more counts. The rearrangement joins TRBV20-1 to TRBJ2-1; 8 nucleotides line up with TRBD1. The CDR3 consists of 14 residues. Germline V gives CDR1 DFQATT, CDR2 SNEGSKA (reference sequence). Trimming cost V 4 bases and J 4 bases; bases outside gene matches: 6. The CDR3 is CSATRDRRYNEQFF. DNA for the CDR3: TGCAGTGCTACCCGGGACAGGCGTTACAATGAGCAGTTCTTC.

This clonotype has a count of ten or more. V usage is TRBV5-1 and J usage is TRBJ1-6, with TRBD1 as a possible D gene (5 bases). Per germline, CDR1 SGHRS and CDR2 YFSETQ. The V gene lost 2 bases and the J gene lost 8 bases, with 11 bases spanning the gap. CDR3 size: 14 residues. The CDR3 coding sequence is TGCGCCAGCAGCTTCCAGGGAAACGATTCACCCCTCCACTTT. It translates to CASSFQGNDSPLHF.

This clonotype was detected many times. The chain is built from TRBV14 and TRBJ2-5; D possibly corresponds to TRBD1 (5 bases). V was cut by 2 bases and J by 7 bases, with 20 bases left in between. CDR3 length: 16 amino acids. Germline V gene lookup returns CDR1 SGHDN and CDR2 FVKESK. The CDR3 coding sequence is TGTGCCAGCAGCCAAAAGGGGAATCCGATGGGCTGGACCCAGTACTTC. Amino acid sequence: CASSQKGNPMGWTQYF.

This clonotype was observed at least ten times. The genes are TRBV28 and TRBJ1-5; D might be TRBD1 (5 bases). Germline-derived CDR1 and CDR2 are MDHEN and SYDVKM. V lost 4 bases, J lost 5 bases, and 12 bases lay in between. The CDR3 is 14 amino acids. DNA for the CDR3: TGTGCCAGCAGTTCTGTCGGGGGGGATCAGCCCCAGCATTTT. It encodes CASSSVGGDQPQHF.

At least ten counts were recorded for this clonotype. The CDR3 spells CAISRGDGGPETQYF. The CDR3 coding sequence is TGTGCCATCTCGAGGGGGGACGGGGGGCCAGAGACCCAGTACTTC. V usage is TRBV10-3 and J usage is TRBJ2-5; D may be TRBD2 (7 bases). The CDR3 covers 15 residues. Germline lookup yields CDR1 ENHRY and CDR2 SYGVKD. Trimming pared 8 bases from V and 4 bases from J, leaving 20 bases between.

The sample holds many counts of this clonotype. J is TRBJ1-4 and V is TRBV7-9, with 7 bases aligning to TRBD1. Trimming removed 5 bases from V and 8 bases from J; junction bases left unmatched: 11. Germline V gives CDR1 SEHNR, CDR2 FQNEAQ (reference sequence). This CDR3 region has 15 residues. As DNA, the CDR3 is TGTGCCAGCAGCAATCGACAGGGAACGCTGGAAAAACTGTTTTTT. As protein: CASSNRQGTLEKLFF.

This clonotype was recorded at least ten times. The CDR3 region is CASSLVTGSKNTIYF. In DNA form, the CDR3 reads TGTGCCAGCAGCTTAGTTACAGGTTCGAAAAACACCATATATTTT. V is TRBV7-9 and J is TRBJ1-3; possibly TRBD1 for D (5 bases). Trimming took 1 base from V and 6 from J, leaving 13 bases between them. The CDR3 length is 15 residues. The germline V gene encodes CDR1 SEHNR and CDR2 FQNEAQ (reference sequence). Based on the CDR3 plus reference TRBV7-9 and TRBJ1-3, the full variable domain is DTGVSQNPRHKITKRGQNVTFRCDPISEHNRLYWYRQTLGQGPEFLTYFQNEAQLEKSRLLSDRFSAERPKGSFSTLEIQRTEQGDSAMYLCASSLVTGSKNTIYFGEGSWLTVV.

This clonotype has at least ten counts. V and J are TRBV20-1 and TRBJ2-1; 12 bases fit TRBD2. Germline CDR1 is DFQATT and CDR2 is SNEGSKA (reference sequence). The V and J ends lost 1 base and 9 bases, in that order; junction bases with no gene match: 7. The CDR3 is 15 amino acids. CDR3 nucleotides: TGCAGTGCTAGAGTTCTAGCGGGGGGGCCGGGTGAGCAGTTCTTC. This translates into CSARVLAGGPGEQFF.

At least ten counts were recorded for this clonotype. The chain carries TRBV27 and TRBJ2-7; D possibly uses TRBD1 or TRBD2 (6 bases each). The CDR3 runs 16 residues. V shed 0 bases and J shed 2 bases, with 14 bases lying between them. CDR1 and CDR2 (germline): MNHEY, SMNVEV (reference sequence). The CDR3 region has the DNA TGTGCCAGCAGTTTATCGAGCGGGTCAGGGGCCTACGAGCAGTACTTC. It encodes CASSLSSGSGAYEQYF.

This clonotype was seen many times. The V call is TRBV29-1, the J call TRBJ1-2; D remains unclear. V was pared by 7 bases and J by 7 bases, with 19 bases between. CDR1 and CDR2 from the germline V gene are SQVTM and ANQGSEA. The CDR3 runs 13 residues. The CDR3 loop reads CSGRRSSQGGYTF. The DNA for the CDR3 is TGCAGCGGCCGCCGGAGTAGTCAAGGTGGCTACACCTTC.

This clonotype was seen repeatedly, ten times or more. J is TRBJ2-2 and V is TRBV19; D possibly corresponds to TRBD2 (5 bases). From germline, CDR1 is LNHDA and CDR2 SQIVND (reference sequence). The CDR3 loop spans 12 amino acids. V lost 7 bases to trimming and J lost 5 bases, with 8 bases between them. The chain's CDR3 is CASTRGTGELFF. In DNA form, the CDR3 reads TGTGCCAGTACCCGAGGGACCGGGGAGCTGTTTTTT. The whole variable domain, remainder taken from reference TRBV19 and TRBJ2-2, is DGGITQSPKYLFRKEGQNVTLSCEQNLNHDAMYWYRQDPGQGLRLIYYSQIVNDFQKGDIAEGYSVSREKKESFPLTVTSAQKNPTAFYLCASTRGTGELFFGEGSRLTVL.

This clonotype was counted ten times or more. The genes are TRBV12-5 and TRBJ1-1; a weak D match, TRBD1 (6 bases). Trimming shortened V by 0 bases and J by 0 bases, and 14 bases separated the two germline ends. The CDR3 loop spans 17 amino acids. CDR1 LGHNT and CDR2 FRNRAP come from the germline V gene. The CDR3 nucleotides are TGTGCTAGTGGTTTGGTAATGGGGGCGGGTATGAACACTGAAGCTTTCTTT. Translating it yields CASGLVMGAGMNTEAFF.

At least ten counts were recorded for this clonotype. The chain couples TRBV28 to TRBJ1-5; D ambiguous. Germline CDR1 and CDR2: MDHEN and SYDVKM. This CDR3 has 15 amino acids. Between the trimmed V and J ends, which lost 7 bases and 0 bases, there was a span of 13 bases. The CDR3 spells CASTLGRFSNQPQHF. The DNA of the CDR3 is TGTGCCAGCACCTTAGGCAGATTTAGCAATCAGCCCCAGCATTTT.

This clonotype came up a few times. The chain joins TRBV28 to TRBJ2-4; 12 bases map to TRBD2. Trimming took 5 bases from V and 0 from J; bases not matched to a gene: 11. The CDR3 sequence is 19 residues long. Germline CDR1 and CDR2: MDHEN and SYDVKM. This chain's CDR3 is CASSPRLAGDPRAKNIQYF. The CDR3 nucleotides read TGTGCCAGCAGTCCCAGACTAGCGGGAGACCCTCGAGCCAAAAACATTCAGTACTTC.

This clonotype was recorded many times. The chain couples TRBV29-1 to TRBJ2-4; 8 nucleotides align to TRBD1. The CDR3 is 15 amino acids. Trimming removed 4 bases from V and 7 bases from J; junction bases left unmatched: 12. CDR1 is SQVTM and CDR2 is ANQGSEA in the germline V gene. The CDR3 protein is CSVGGAQGARNIQYF. CDR3 in DNA: TGCAGCGTTGGGGGGGCTCAGGGGGCGAGGAACATTCAGTACTTC.

This clonotype has only a few counts. V gene TRBV23-1 combines with J gene TRBJ2-1, with D hard to call. TRBV23-1 carries the ORF label, with uncertain function. V was clipped by 2 bases and J by 8 bases, with 13 bases between them. The CDR3 covers 14 residues. Written as DNA, the CDR3 is TGCGCCAGCAGTCAACCCTGTTACAAGGATGAGCAGTTCTTC. This translates into CASSQPCYKDEQFF.